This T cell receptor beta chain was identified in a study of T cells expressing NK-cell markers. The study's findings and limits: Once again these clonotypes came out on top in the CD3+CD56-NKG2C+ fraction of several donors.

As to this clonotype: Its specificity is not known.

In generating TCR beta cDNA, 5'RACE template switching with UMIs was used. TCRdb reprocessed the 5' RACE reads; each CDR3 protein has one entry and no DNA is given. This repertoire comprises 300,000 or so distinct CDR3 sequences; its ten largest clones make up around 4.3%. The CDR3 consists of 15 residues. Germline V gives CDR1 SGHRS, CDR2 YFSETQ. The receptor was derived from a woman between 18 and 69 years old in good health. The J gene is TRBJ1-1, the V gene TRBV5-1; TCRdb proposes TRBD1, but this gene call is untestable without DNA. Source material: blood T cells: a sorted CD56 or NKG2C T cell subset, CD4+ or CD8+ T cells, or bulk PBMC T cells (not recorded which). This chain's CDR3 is CASSRGPPWNTEAFF.